What follows are 8 T cell receptor beta chains derived from one specimen sequenced in a study of shared clonotypes between healthy human individuals. Generated by immunoSEQ multiplex PCR, the TCRdb table keeps only in-frame clones and is missing some. The sample has more than 1 million clones, around 82% seen once. The specimen was memory CD4+ T cells from PBMCs. Indicated subset: CD45RA-negative fraction. Every receptor here comes from a man between 18 and 35 years old in good health. Some clones in this sample may be carry-over from other donors' samples.

The chain recombines TRBV7-6 with TRBJ2-1, with TRBD2 identical over 9 bases. Germline-derived CDR1 and CDR2 are SGHVS and FNYEAQ. The junction had 8 bases not matched to a gene; V was cut back by 5 bases and J by 3 bases. The CDR3 runs 16 residues. CDR3 nucleotide sequence: TGTGCCAGCAGCCCTATTAGCGGGAGTGGCTACAATGAGCAGTTCTTC. It encodes CASSPISGSGYNEQFF.

This sequence joins TRBV7-3 and TRBJ2-1; 8 bases agree with TRBD2. This CDR3 spans 14 amino acids. With 1 base clipped from V and 7 bases from J, the junction kept 3 bases outside the gene matches. CDR1 is SGHTA, CDR2 FQGTGA, per germline. Here the CDR3 reads CASSLISGTNEQFF. CDR3 sequence (DNA): TGTGCCAGCAGCTTAATTAGCGGGACAAATGAGCAGTTCTTC.

The CDR3 DNA sequence: TGTGCCAGCAGTGTGACTGGCCAGGGGGCGAGGGAGCAGTACTTC. This gives the protein CASSVTGQGAREQYF. The chain is built from TRBV2 and TRBJ2-7; TRBD1 matches at 8 bases. Germline V gives CDR1 SNHLY, CDR2 FYNNEI. The length of the CDR3 is 15 residues. V gave up 4 bases and J gave up 7 bases; unmatched junction bases: 12.

V gene TRBV12-5 combines with J gene TRBJ2-7; maybe TRBD1 (5 bases). CDR1 is LGHNT, CDR2 FRNRAP, per germline. The CDR3 loop spans 13 amino acids. V shed 1 base and J shed 6 bases, with 10 bases lying between them. The CDR3 protein is CASGLAGSGEQYF. In DNA form, the CDR3 reads TGTGCTAGTGGTTTGGCAGGGTCGGGCGAGCAGTACTTC.

This chain joins TRBV5-6 and TRBJ1-4; D call uncertain. This CDR3 is built from 15 residues. V lost 5 bases, J lost 3 bases, and 14 bases lay in between. Per the germline V gene, CDR1 is SGHDT and CDR2 is YYEEEE. The CDR3 DNA reads TGTGCCAGCAGTAGTGGAAGAAGGCCTAATGAAAAACTGTTTTTT. It yields the protein CASSSGRRPNEKLFF.

The genes are TRBV28 and TRBJ1-5, with D tentatively TRBD1 (6 bases). V lost 6 bases, J lost 4 bases, and 16 bases lay in between. CDR1 is MDHEN, CDR2 SYDVKM, per germline. CDR3 length: 15 residues. CDR3: CASRGGGQGNQPQHF. CDR3 bases: TGTGCCAGCAGAGGAGGGGGTCAGGGGAATCAGCCCCAGCATTTT.

This rearrangement joins TRBV7-9 to TRBJ2-7, with D possibly called TRBD1 or TRBD2 (5 bases each). Germline assignment: CDR1 SEHNR and CDR2 FQNEAQ (reference sequence). Trimming shortened V by 3 bases and J by 3 bases, and 18 bases separated the two germline ends. There are 16 residues in the CDR3. The CDR3 loop is CASSFWGTEAGYEQYF. CDR3 nucleotides: TGTGCCAGCAGCTTTTGGGGGACCGAGGCTGGCTACGAGCAGTACTTC.

The chain carries TRBV27 and TRBJ1-2; D might be TRBD1 (5 bases). CDR1 and CDR2 from the germline V gene are MNHEY and SMNVEV (reference sequence). The CDR3 contains 14 residues. With 3 bases removed from V and 4 bases from J, the gap between germline ends came to 12 bases. CDR3: CASSFAQRGYGYTF. The CDR3 nucleotides are TGTGCCAGCAGTTTTGCACAGAGGGGCTATGGCTACACCTTC.